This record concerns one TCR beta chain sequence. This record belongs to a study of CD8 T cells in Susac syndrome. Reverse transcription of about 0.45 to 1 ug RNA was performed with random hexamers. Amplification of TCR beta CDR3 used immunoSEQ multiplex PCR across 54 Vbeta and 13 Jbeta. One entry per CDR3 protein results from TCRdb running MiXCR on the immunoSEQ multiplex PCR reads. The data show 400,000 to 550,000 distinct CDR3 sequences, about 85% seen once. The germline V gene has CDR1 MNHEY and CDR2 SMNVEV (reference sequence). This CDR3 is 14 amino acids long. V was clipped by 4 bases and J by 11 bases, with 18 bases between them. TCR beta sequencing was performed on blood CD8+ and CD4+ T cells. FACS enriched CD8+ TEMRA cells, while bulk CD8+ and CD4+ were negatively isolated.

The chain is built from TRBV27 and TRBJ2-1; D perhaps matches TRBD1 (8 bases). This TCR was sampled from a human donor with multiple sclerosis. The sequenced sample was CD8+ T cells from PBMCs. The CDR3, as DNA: TGTGCCAGCAGTTACGGACAGGGACTATCCCAGCAGTTCTTC. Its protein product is CASSYGQGLSQQFF.